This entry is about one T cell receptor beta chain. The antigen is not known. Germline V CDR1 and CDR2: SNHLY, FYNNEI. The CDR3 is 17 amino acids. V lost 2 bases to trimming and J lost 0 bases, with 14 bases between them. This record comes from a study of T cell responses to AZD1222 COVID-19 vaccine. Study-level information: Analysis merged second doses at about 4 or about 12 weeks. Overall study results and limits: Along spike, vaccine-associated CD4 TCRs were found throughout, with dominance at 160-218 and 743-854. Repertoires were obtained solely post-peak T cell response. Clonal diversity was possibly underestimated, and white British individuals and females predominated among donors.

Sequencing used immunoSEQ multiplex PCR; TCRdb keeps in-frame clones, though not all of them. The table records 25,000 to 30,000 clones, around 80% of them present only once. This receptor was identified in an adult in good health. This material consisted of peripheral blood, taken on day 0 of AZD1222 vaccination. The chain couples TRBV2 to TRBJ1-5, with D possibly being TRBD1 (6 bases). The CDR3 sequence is CASSERGREISNQPQHF. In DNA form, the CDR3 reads TGTGCCAGCAGTGAACGGGGGCGGGAGATTAGCAATCAGCCCCAGCATTTT.